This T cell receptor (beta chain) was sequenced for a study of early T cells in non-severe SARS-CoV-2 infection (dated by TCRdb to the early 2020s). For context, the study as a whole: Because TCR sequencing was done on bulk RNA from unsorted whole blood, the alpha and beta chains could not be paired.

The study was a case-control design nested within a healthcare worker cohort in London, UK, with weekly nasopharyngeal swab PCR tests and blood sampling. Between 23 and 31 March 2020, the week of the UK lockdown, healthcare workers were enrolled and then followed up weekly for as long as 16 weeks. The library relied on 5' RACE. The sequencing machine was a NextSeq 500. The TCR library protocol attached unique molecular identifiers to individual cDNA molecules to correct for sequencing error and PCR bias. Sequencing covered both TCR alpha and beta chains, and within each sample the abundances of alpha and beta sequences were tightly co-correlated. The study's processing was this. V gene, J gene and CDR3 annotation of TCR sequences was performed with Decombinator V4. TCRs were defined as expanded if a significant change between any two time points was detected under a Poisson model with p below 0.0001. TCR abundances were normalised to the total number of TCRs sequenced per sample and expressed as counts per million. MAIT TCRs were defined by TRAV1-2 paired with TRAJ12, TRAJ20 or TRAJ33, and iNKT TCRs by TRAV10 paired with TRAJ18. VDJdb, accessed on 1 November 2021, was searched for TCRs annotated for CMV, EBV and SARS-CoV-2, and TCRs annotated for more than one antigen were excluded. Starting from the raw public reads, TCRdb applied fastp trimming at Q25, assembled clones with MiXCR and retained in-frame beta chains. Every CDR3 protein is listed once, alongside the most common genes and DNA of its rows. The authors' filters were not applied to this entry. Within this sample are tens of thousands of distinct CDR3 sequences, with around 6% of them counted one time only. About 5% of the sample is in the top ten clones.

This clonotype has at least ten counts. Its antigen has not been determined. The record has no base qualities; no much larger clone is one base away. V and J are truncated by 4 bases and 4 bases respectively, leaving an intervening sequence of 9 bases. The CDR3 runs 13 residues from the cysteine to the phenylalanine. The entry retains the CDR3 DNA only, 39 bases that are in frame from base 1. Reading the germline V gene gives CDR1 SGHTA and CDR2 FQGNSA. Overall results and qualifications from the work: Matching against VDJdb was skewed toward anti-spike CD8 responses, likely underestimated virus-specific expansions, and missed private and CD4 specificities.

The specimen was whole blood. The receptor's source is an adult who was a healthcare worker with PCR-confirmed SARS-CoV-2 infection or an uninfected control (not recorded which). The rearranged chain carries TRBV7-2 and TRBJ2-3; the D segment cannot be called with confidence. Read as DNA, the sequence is TGTGCCAGCAGCTACGACTCCCCAGATACGCAGTATTTT. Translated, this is CASSYDSPDTQYF.